The 21 T cell receptor beta chains below all came from one sample that was sequenced in a study of beta chain features in type 1 diabetes. Study-wide findings and caveats: All four CD4+ subsets from Type 1 diabetes patients carried moderately but significantly shorter TCRB CDR3s.

The isolated RNA, all of it, was reverse transcribed, so expressed TCRB transcripts were what got sequenced. Profiled with immunoSEQ multiplex PCR; TCRdb holds only in-frame clones, not every one. The table lists under 250,000 clones, approximately 15% of them singletons. These TCRs are of unknown antigen specificity. Sequences were obtained from naive CD4+ T cells from blood. The source of these receptors is a man younger than 40 with type 1 diabetes.

About this clone: Other DNA sequences in the same sample also yield this CDR3. The V gene is TRBV19, the J gene TRBJ2-5; 9 bases map to TRBD2. The germline CDR1 and CDR2 sequences are LNHDA and SQIVND (reference sequence). The ends lost 6 bases at V and 2 bases at J; junction bases unmatched: 4. The CDR3 consists of 14 residues. For the CDR3, the DNA is TGTGCCAGTAGCCGGACTAGCGTTCAAGAGACCCAGTACTTC. Translated: CASSRTSVQETQYF.

The V gene is TRBV6-1, the J gene TRBJ1-1; perhaps TRBD1 as D (6 bases). The CDR3 runs 14 residues. Trimming left V 6 bases short and J 2 bases short, with 13 bases between. Germline-derived CDR1 and CDR2 are MNHNS and SASEGT. DNA of the CDR3: TGTGCCAGCAGCAGGACAGATGTAAACACTGAAGCTTTCTTT. It codes for CASSRTDVNTEAFF.

The chain combines TRBV5-1 with TRBJ1-3, with a weak D call TRBD1 (6 bases). The CDR3 runs to 15 residues. The V and J ends lost 2 bases and 4 bases respectively, with 13 bases between them. Looked up from germline, CDR1 is SGHRS and CDR2 is YFSETQ. CDR3 region: CASSLQGSGGNTIYF. CDR3 DNA: TGCGCCAGCAGCTTACAGGGATCAGGAGGAAACACCATATATTTT.

The table lists this clone with a few counts. This chain links TRBV7-9 with TRBJ2-1, with D possibly being TRBD2 (6 bases). The CDR3 is 16 amino acids. V lost 4 bases and J 2 bases, leaving 15 bases between the germline ends. Germline lookup yields CDR1 SEHNR and CDR2 FQNEAQ (reference sequence). CDR3 sequence: CASSSRGLTAYNEQFF. The CDR3 nucleotides are TGTGCCAGCAGCTCACGGGGACTTACCGCCTACAATGAGCAGTTCTTC.

The chain is built from TRBV19 and TRBJ2-5; 8 bases match TRBD2. V dropped 7 bases and J dropped 5; count of bases not matched to a gene: 9. The CDR3 spans 14 residues. Germline-derived CDR1 and CDR2 are LNHDA and SQIVND (reference sequence). CDR3: CASNTGGNDETQYF. The CDR3, as DNA: TGTGCCAGTAATACGGGGGGGAACGATGAGACCCAGTACTTC.

The chain is built from TRBV2 and TRBJ2-3; possibly TRBD2 for D (5 bases). The germline V gene has CDR1 SNHLY and CDR2 FYNNEI. The CDR3 is 14 residues long. V gave up 6 bases and J gave up 4 bases, with 14 bases separating them. The CDR3 DNA is TGTGCCAGCAGCTTAGCGCTGTGGGCAGATACGCAGTATTTT. This codes for CASSLALWADTQYF.

Concerning this clone itself: The same CDR3 also results from other DNA sequences found in this sample. The J gene is TRBJ1-5, the V gene TRBV18; D may be TRBD1 (5 bases). Germline lookup yields CDR1 KGHSH and CDR2 LQKENI. The ends were cut back, 2 bases at V and 2 bases at J, with 7 bases in the middle. The CDR3 consists of 14 residues. CDR3 coding DNA: TGTGCCAGCTCACCAGGGGGGGGCAATCAGCCCCAGCATTTT. This codes for CASSPGGGNQPQHF.

The CDR3 reads CASSARDRGSYGYTF. The CDR3 bases are TGTGCCAGCAGCGCCCGGGACAGGGGTTCTTATGGCTACACCTTC. The V gene is TRBV13, the J gene TRBJ1-2, with 10 bases identical to TRBD1. Germline CDR1 and CDR2: PRHDT and FYEKMQ (reference sequence). The CDR3 is 15 residues long. V shed 5 bases, J shed 5 bases, and the junction held 8 bases outside the gene matches.

In this sample, this clone turned up a few times. The CDR3 spells CASSPHERETGELFF. Here the CDR3 DNA reads TGTGCCAGCAGCCCCCATGAGCGGGAGACCGGGGAGCTGTTTTTT. This rearrangement joins TRBV7-6 to TRBJ2-2; 8 bases are a match to TRBD2. The CDR3 extends over 15 amino acids. With 5 bases clipped from V and 5 bases from J, the junction kept 7 bases outside the gene matches. The V gene's germline CDR1 is SGHVS and CDR2 FNYEAQ.

The chain is built from TRBV10-3 and TRBJ2-1, with 7 bases lining up with TRBD1. From germline, CDR1 is ENHRY and CDR2 SYGVKD. J gave up 8 bases and V 0 bases, and 13 bases lay outside the gene matches. CDR3 length: 17 amino acids. The CDR3 protein is CAISESGPLTGKYEQFF. For the CDR3, the DNA is TGTGCCATCAGTGAGTCGGGCCCCCTGACAGGGAAGTATGAGCAGTTCTTC.

This chain joins TRBV18 and TRBJ2-5; 7 bases are a match to TRBD1. This CDR3 is built from 14 residues. The germline CDR1 and CDR2 sequences are KGHSH and LQKENI. J gave up 7 bases and V 3 bases, and 8 bases lay outside the gene matches. The CDR3 DNA sequence: TGTGCCAGCTCACCCGGACAGGACCTGGGGACCCAGTACTTC. Amino acids: CASSPGQDLGTQYF.

This clone appeared once. The genes are TRBV4-2 and TRBJ1-2, with a weak D call TRBD1 (6 bases). Trimming shortened V by 4 bases and J by 4 bases, and 16 bases separated the two germline ends. CDR3 length: 15 residues. Germline CDR1 and CDR2: LGHNA and YNFKEQ. CDR3 sequence (DNA): TGTGCCAGCAGCCCGGAACTAGGACAGCCCTATGGCTACACCTTC. Its translation: CASSPELGQPYGYTF.

The chain uses TRBV6-1 and TRBJ2-7; weak D call: TRBD2 (5 bases). V lost 1 base and J 0 bases, leaving 7 bases between the germline ends. This CDR3 is built from 14 residues. Germline V gene data show CDR1 as MNHNS and CDR2 as SASEGT. The CDR3, as DNA: TGTGCCAGCAGTGAAGTAGAGGGCTCCTACGAGCAGTACTTC. It encodes CASSEVEGSYEQYF.

This clone occurred a few times. V and J are TRBV6-5 and TRBJ1-1; D is ambiguous. The V gene's germline CDR1 is MNHEY and CDR2 SVGAGI. The CDR3 contains 9 residues. V lost 9 bases to trimming and J lost 6 bases, with 5 bases between them. The CDR3 DNA reads as TGTGCCAGTTGGCCTGAAGCTTTCTTT. Translated: CASWPEAFF.

Here the CDR3 DNA reads TGTGCCAGCAGTCAGCGACTAGCGGGAGGGTTTGAGCAGTACTTC. Protein product: CASSQRLAGGFEQYF. The rearrangement joins TRBV6-5 to TRBJ2-7; TRBD2 matches at 14 bases. CDR1 is MNHEY, CDR2 SVGAGI, per germline. There are 15 residues in the CDR3. V trimming: 5 bases; J trimming: 7 bases; junction bases outside the gene matches: 7.

Remarks on this clone: At the DNA level, this CDR3 is encoded by other sequences in the same sample as well. J is TRBJ2-5 and V is TRBV7-9; 10 nucleotides line up with TRBD2. The J segment lost 4 bases and the V segment lost 4 bases, leaving 3 bases of the junction unmatched. There are 14 residues in the CDR3. Germline V CDR1 and CDR2: SEHNR, FQNEAQ (reference sequence). The CDR3 is CASSSLAGGETQYF. The CDR3 region has the DNA TGTGCCAGCAGCTCTTTAGCGGGAGGAGAGACCCAGTACTTC.

A remark on this clone: A read error may produce the germline difference seen at one junction end. The chain uses TRBV30 and TRBJ1-4; TRBD1 might be the D (5 bases). Germline V gives CDR1 GTSNPN, CDR2 SVGIG (reference sequence). The CDR3 is 12 amino acids. CDR3 sequence: CAWRHTGGAYIF. The CDR3 DNA sequence: TGTGCCTGGAGGCACACGGGAGGGGCCTATATTTTT.

The chain recombines TRBV5-6 with TRBJ2-7, with TRBD2 identical over 9 bases. This CDR3 is 16 amino acids long. With V trimmed by 4 bases and J by 1 base, 9 bases remained unmatched. The germline gives CDR1 SGHDT, CDR2 YYEEEE. For the CDR3, the DNA is TGTGCCAGCAGCCCAGCGACTAGCGGACAGTCCTACGAGCAGTACTTC. Translating it yields CASSPATSGQSYEQYF.

In its sample, this clone was seen a few times. V is TRBV6-5 and J is TRBJ2-3; TRBD2 matches at 7 bases. CDR3 length: 16 amino acids. Germline CDR1 and CDR2: MNHEY and SVGAGI. V dropped 2 bases and J dropped 2; count of bases not matched to a gene: 7. As DNA, the CDR3 is TGTGCCAGCAGTTACCGCGCGCGGGGGATCACAGATACGCAGTATTTT. It is translated as CASSYRARGITDTQYF.

This clone was observed a handful of times. The chain carries TRBV2 and TRBJ2-7; 8 bases match TRBD1. Trimming at V came to 6 bases and at J to 7 bases, leaving 8 bases not matched to a gene. Germline lookup yields CDR1 SNHLY and CDR2 FYNNEI. CDR3 length equals 13 residues. The CDR3 here is CASRRTGLGEQYF. The CDR3 DNA is TGTGCCAGCAGGAGGACAGGGTTGGGAGAGCAGTACTTC. Variable domain in full (rest from reference TRBV2 and TRBJ2-7): EPEVTQTPSHQVTQMGQEVILRCVPISNHLYFYWYRQILGQKVEFLVSFYNNEISEKSEIFDDQFSVERPDGSNFTLKIRSTKLEDSAMYFCASRRTGLGEQYFGPGTRLTVT.

The J gene is TRBJ2-2, the V gene TRBV6-6; the D gene is possibly TRBD2 (5 bases). The CDR3 runs to 14 residues. Deletions cut 5 bases from V and 3 bases from J, with 10 bases between. CDR1 is MNHNY, CDR2 SVGAGI, per germline (reference sequence). The CDR3 region has the DNA TGTGCCAGCAGTCCGGAGAGGGACACCGGGGAGCTGTTTTTT. Translated: CASSPERDTGELFF.